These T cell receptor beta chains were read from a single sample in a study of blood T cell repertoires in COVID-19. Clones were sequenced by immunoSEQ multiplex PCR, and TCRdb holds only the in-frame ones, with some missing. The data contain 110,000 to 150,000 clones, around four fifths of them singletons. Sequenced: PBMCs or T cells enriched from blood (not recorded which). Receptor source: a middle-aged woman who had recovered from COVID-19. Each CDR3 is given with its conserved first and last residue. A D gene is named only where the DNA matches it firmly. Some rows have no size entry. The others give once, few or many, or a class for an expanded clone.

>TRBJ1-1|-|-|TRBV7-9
TGTGCCAGCAGCTTAGGGTTGAGCACTGAAGCTTTCTTT
CASSLGLSTEAFF
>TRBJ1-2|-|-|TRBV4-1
TGCGCCAGCAGCCAAGTAGGAGACCTTCAGGGAGGCTACACCTTC
CASSQVGDLQGGYTF
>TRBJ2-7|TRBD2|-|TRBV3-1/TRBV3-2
TGTGCCAGCAGCCAGAGCGGGGATCCCAACGAGCAGTACTTC
CASSQSGDPNEQYF
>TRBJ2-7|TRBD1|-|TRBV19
TGTGCCAGTAGTATCCGGGACAGGGGGTCCTACGAGCAGTACTTC
CASSIRDRGSYEQYF
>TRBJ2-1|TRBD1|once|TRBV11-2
TGTGCCAGCAGCCTAAGACAGGGGATCTCCTACAATGAGCAGTTCTTC
CASSLRQGISYNEQFF
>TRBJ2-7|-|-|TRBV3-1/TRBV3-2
TGTGCCAGCAGCCAGGGACTCCGGGCCTCGGCGGGCGAGCAGTACTTC
CASSQGLRASAGEQYF
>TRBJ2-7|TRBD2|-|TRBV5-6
TGTGCCAGCAGCCAAGCGGGAACTTACGAGCAGTACTTC
CASSQAGTYEQYF
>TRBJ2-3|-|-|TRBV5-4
TGTGCCAGCAGCTTGCGGCCGCGTCCGGAGGGCACAGATACGCAGTATTTT
CASSLRPRPEGTDTQYF
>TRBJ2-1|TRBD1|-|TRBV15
TGTGCCACCAGCAGAGACCACCCCGGGACAGGGACTTACAATGAGCAGTTCTTC
CATSRDHPGTGTYNEQFF
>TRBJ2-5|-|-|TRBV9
TGTGCCAGCAGCCCCCTCCGGGAGACCCAGTACTTC
CASSPLRETQYF
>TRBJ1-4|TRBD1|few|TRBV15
TGTGCCACCAGCAGAGATAGGGGGCAGGAGGAAAAACTGTTTTTT
CATSRDRGQEEKLFF
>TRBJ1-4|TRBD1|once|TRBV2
TGTGCCAGCAATCCGCCGGGACAGGGGATAGGATGGGAAAAACTGTTTTTT
CASNPPGQGIGWEKLFF
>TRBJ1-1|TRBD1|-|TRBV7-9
TGTGCCAGCAGCCGCACGGGACAGGGACCTGAAGCTTTCTTT
CASSRTGQGPEAFF
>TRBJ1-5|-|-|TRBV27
TGTGCCAGCAGTTTGGCAGGGGTAGGGAATCAGCCCCAGCATTTT
CASSLAGVGNQPQHF
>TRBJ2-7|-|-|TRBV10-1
TGCGCCAGCAGTGAGAGTGGGGGGTTGCAAAATCCCTACGAGCAGTACTTC
CASSESGGLQNPYEQYF
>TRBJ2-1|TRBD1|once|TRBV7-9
TGTGCCAGCAGCCCCAACTCCGGGACAGACTACAATGAGCAGTTCTTC
CASSPNSGTDYNEQFF
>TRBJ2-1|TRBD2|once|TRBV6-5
TGTGCCAGCAGTCCGGGACTAGCAGGTTACAATGAGCAGTTCTTC
CASSPGLAGYNEQFF
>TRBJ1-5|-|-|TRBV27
TGTGCCAGCAGTTTAGTACAGAATAGCAATCAGCCCCAGCATTTT
CASSLVQNSNQPQHF
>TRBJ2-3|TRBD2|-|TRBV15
TGTGCCACACGGACTAGCGGGGGGGATACGCAGTATTTT
CATRTSGGDTQYF
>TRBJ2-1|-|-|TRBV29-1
TGCAGCGTTGAAGCGACGGGAGCCAGGAATGAGCAGTTCTTC
CSVEATGARNEQFF
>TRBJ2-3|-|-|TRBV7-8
TGTGCCAGCAGCCCCCGGACTCACCTTCCCACAGATACGCAGTATTTT
CASSPRTHLPTDTQYF
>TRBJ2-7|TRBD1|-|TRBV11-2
TGTGCCAGCAGCCTTGACAGGGGTGACTCCTACGAGCAGTACTTC
CASSLDRGDSYEQYF
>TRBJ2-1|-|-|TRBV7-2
TGTGCCAGCAGCCCGGGCAATGAGCAGTTCTTC
CASSPGNEQFF
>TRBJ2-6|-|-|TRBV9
TGTGCCAGCAGCGCCGGTGGACTGAGCTCTGGGGCCAACGTCCTGACTTTC
CASSAGGLSSGANVLTF
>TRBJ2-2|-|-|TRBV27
TGTGCCAGCAGTTTATATTCTAGACTGAACACCGGGGAGCTGTTTTTT
CASSLYSRLNTGELFF
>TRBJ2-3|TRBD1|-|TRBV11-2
TGTGCCAGCAGCTTAGGGGCAGGGGGTGGGGCAGATACGCAGTATTTT
CASSLGAGGGADTQYF
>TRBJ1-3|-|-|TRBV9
TGTGCCAGCAGCCGGACAGGAAACACCATATATTTT
CASSRTGNTIYF
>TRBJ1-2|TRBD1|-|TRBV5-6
TGTGCCAGCATGGGACAGGGGGAAATCACCTTC
CASMGQGEITF
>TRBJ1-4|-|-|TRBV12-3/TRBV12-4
TGTGCCAGCAGTTCCGGGTTAGGTGAAAAACTGTTTTTT
CASSSGLGEKLFF
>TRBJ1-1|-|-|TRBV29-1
TGCAGCGTTGAAGACAGTCACACTGAAGCTTTCTTT
CSVEDSHTEAFF
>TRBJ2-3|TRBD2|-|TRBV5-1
TGCGCCAGCAGCTTGACGGGAGGGCCGGGAGATACGCAGTATTTT
CASSLTGGPGDTQYF
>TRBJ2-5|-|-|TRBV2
TGTGCCAGCCTCAACCGACGGGGGCAAGAGACCCAGTACTTC
CASLNRRGQETQYF